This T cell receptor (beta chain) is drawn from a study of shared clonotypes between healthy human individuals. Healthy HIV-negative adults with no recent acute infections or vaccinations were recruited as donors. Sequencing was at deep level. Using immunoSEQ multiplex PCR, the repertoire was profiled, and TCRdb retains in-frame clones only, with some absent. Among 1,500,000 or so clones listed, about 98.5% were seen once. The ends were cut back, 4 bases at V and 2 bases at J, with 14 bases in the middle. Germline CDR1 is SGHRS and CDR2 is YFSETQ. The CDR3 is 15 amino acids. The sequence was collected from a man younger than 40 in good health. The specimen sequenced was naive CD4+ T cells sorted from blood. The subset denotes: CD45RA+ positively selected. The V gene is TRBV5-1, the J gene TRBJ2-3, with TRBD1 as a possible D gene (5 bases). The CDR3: CASSGRVGATDTQYF. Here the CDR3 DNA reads TGCGCCAGCAGCGGCAGGGTTGGGGCCACAGATACGCAGTATTTT.